This T cell receptor beta chain originates from a study of spatial heterogeneity in lung cancer (dated by TCRdb to the late 2010s). About the study as a whole: Beta-chain transcripts were consistently detected in greater numbers than alpha-chain transcripts, which likely reflected higher beta-chain transcript abundance. In tumor regions, TCR transcript counts showed a strong correlation with a T cell transcriptional module score from matched bulk RNA-seq. In the raw uncorrected reads, each unique combination of TCR and UMI appeared more than ten times on average. In non-small cell lung cancer, the study quantitatively compared TCR alpha and beta repertoires across several tumor regions, matched nontumor lung, and blood. Nonsynonymous mutation counts, determined by whole-exome sequencing of tumor tissue, were related to features of the TCR repertoire. At surgery, both alpha and beta chains were TCR-sequenced in about 200 tumor regions, fewer than 80 matched nontumor lung samples and a few dozen PBMC samples. Overall study results and their limits: Confirming at a functional level the hypothesis that regional TCRs recognize regional mutations was considered to require additional single-cell paired TCR alpha and beta sequencing. The tumor nonsynonymous mutation count correlated with the number of expanded alpha and beta TCRs within the tumor. TCR-seq was estimated to cover only approximately 6.6% of tumor T cells for alpha chains and around 13% for beta chains. Counts of ubiquitous and regional expanded TCRs correlated with counts of ubiquitous and regional nonsynonymous mutations, respectively.

Sample time point, as interpreted from the label and publication: sample taken at primary tumor resection. Samples were obtained from 65 to 90 patients with early-stage, untreated non-small cell lung cancer from the lung TRACERx cohort. Without any cell sorting, TCR sequencing was performed on whole RNA extracted either from tumor and nontumor lung tissue or from cryopreserved PBMC samples. A patient was chosen for TCR sequencing only when enough RNA was available from at least two tumor regions. Tumor and adjacent nontumor lung specimens were reviewed by a lung pathologist before selection. Library generation was performed with 5' RACE. Sequencing was performed on a NextSeq 500. To allow correction of PCR and sequencing errors, the TCR library protocol tagged every TCR cDNA molecule with a unique molecular identifier. On the authors' methods: Decombinator tools were used for TCR identification, UMI-based error correction and CDR3 extraction. Expanded TCRs were defined as those above a frequency of 2 per 1,000, corresponding to the top 1% of the tumor frequency distribution. Expanded tumor TCRs statistically deemed absent (corrected P<0.05) from at least one tumor region were classed as regional, and all other expanded tumor TCRs were classed as ubiquitous. Rényi diversity was computed with the R vegan package after subsampling each repertoire 100 times to 5,000 TCRs. CDR3 similarity networks were built from amino acid triplet string-kernel similarity, with CDR3s being connected when pairwise similarity was above 0.82. In TCRdb, the public reads were trimmed at Q25 with fastp and aligned with MiXCR, with productive beta chains retained. CDR3 protein duplicates are merged, each entry listing the most common genes and DNA. These V and J calls rely on TCRdb rather than the paper's analysis. The table for this sample lists thousands of distinct CDR3 sequences; 6% to 9% of them were counted only once. The top ten hold 7% to 10% of the sample.

Based on the germline V gene (reference sequence), the CDR1 and CDR2 sequences are SEHNR and FQNEAQ. The germline V and J ends show losses of 7 bases and 5 bases respectively, and no gene match explains 7 bases of the junction. The CDR3 runs 15 residues from the cysteine to the phenylalanine. CDR3 DNA is the only sequence kept; it has 45 bases, read in frame from the first base. This clonotype was recorded at least ten times. The antigen this receptor binds is unknown. It has no much larger one-base neighbor in the sample; base qualities were not kept. Sequencing used lung tumor tissue, obtained at surgery. The sequence derives from a male donor with early-stage non-small cell lung cancer. The chain joins TRBV7-9 to TRBJ2-1; the central 11 bases match TRBD2. The CDR3 reads as follows: CASNTGTSGHNEQFF. The nucleotide sequence is given as TGTGCCAGCAACACCGGGACTAGCGGCCACAATGAGCAGTTCTTC.